What follows is one TCR beta chain and its context. Its target is unknown. The repertoire was sequenced with immunoSEQ multiplex PCR; TCRdb's copy has only in-frame clones and lacks some. The sample has over 75,000 clones, about nine tenths seen once. J was trimmed by 8 bases and V by 3 bases; bases with no gene match: 9. The CDR3 covers 15 residues. The germline gives CDR1 SGHNT, CDR2 YYREEE (reference sequence). Collection of blood occurred at baseline, at cycle 4 day 1, and at cycle 7 day 1. This sample was taken from a study of OX40 agonist ivuxolimab in advanced cancers. For the study at large: Three dose-escalation patients had partial responses: one with hepatocellular carcinoma and two with cutaneous melanoma. Broader study findings: Some of the nonresponding patients also showed low levels of normalized T-cell clonal expansion.

The origin of this receptor is an adult with an advanced solid tumor such as melanoma, head and neck, liver or kidney cancer. The chain combines TRBV5-4 with TRBJ2-4, with 9 bases fitting TRBD1. The sample consisted of CD4+ or CD8+ T cells sorted from blood, taken in a trial of the OX40 agonist ivuxolimab. The CDR3 sequence is CASSSTGGSGDIQYF. The CDR3 DNA sequence: TGTGCCAGCAGCTCTACAGGGGGCAGCGGTGACATTCAGTACTTC.